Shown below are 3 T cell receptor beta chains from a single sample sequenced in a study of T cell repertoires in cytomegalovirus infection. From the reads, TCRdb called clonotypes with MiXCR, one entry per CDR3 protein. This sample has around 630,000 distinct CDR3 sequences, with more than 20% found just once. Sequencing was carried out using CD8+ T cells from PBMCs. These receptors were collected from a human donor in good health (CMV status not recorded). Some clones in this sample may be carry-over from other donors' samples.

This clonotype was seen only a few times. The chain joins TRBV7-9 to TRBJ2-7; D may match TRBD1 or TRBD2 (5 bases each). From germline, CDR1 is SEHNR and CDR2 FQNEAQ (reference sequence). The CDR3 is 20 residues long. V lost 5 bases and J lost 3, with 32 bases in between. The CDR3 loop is CASSDVRPAGRNQWGYEQYF. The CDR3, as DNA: TGTGCCAGCAGCGACGTCCGTCCGGCAGGGAGAAATCAATGGGGCTACGAGCAGTACTTC.

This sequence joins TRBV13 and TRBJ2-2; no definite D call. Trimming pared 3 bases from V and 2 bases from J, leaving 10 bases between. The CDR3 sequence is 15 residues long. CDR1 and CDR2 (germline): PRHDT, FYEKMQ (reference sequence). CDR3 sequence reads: CASSFRSPNTGELFF. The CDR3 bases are TGTGCCAGCAGCTTCCGGTCGCCCAACACCGGGGAGCTGTTTTTT.

CDR3 residues: CASSYSADTGGIYEQYF. The CDR3 DNA reads as TGTGCCAGCAGTTACTCCGCTGACACTGGGGGGATCTACGAGCAGTACTTC. The rearrangement joins TRBV6-5 to TRBJ2-7; tentatively, D is TRBD2 (6 bases). Germline lookup yields CDR1 MNHEY and CDR2 SVGAGI. Trimming stripped 0 bases from V and 3 bases from J, with 18 bases between. The CDR3 loop spans 17 amino acids.